This record concerns one T cell receptor (beta chain) sequence. This CDR3 has 12 residues. V was pared by 6 bases and J by 1 base, with 6 bases between. Germline V gene lookup returns CDR1 SQVTM and CDR2 ANQGSEA. This sample was taken from a study of control samples from healthy donors and cancer patients. Method: immunoSEQ multiplex PCR; TCRdb's copy keeps in-frame clones and lacks some. The table records some 45,000 clones, less than 95% of them present only once. The V call is TRBV29-1, the J call TRBJ2-2; D remains unclear. This TCR was sampled from a woman between 40 and 50 years old with head and neck cancer. Sequenced input: PBMCs. CDR3 nucleotides: TGCAGCGTGAGCCTGAACACCGGGGAGCTGTTTTTT. Amino acids: CSVSLNTGELFF.